The clone carrying this TCR beta chain was picked up a small number of times. The antigen is not known. The CDR3 spans 16 residues. The sample is drawn from a study of response to subunit inactivated influenza vaccine. Study-wide results and limits: Authors proposed each seasonal influenza vaccination draws in few new T cells.

TCRdb itself ran the RT-PCR reads through MiXCR, one entry per CDR3 protein. This table has about half a million distinct CDR3 sequences, about a tenth appearing once. Sample: PBMCs from blood, taken more than 35 days after vaccination. V usage is TRBV21-1 and J usage is TRBJ2-1; no DNA check was done on the table's D call, TRBD1. TRBV21-1 is a pseudogene locus. The source of this sequence is a man aged 50 or older who received an inactivated influenza vaccine. The CDR3 sequence is CASSNPGQSSYNEQFF. Written as DNA, the CDR3 is TGTGCCAGCAGCAACCCGGGACAGAGCTCCTACAATGAGCAGTTCTTC.